This TCR beta chain was captured by sequencing in a study of cytomegalovirus exposure and HLA in healthy donors. This clone was seen a single time. Its antigen is still unknown. Germline CDR1 SGHVS, CDR2 FQNEAQ. The CDR3 is 12 residues long. Points from the study as a whole: Researchers left out some V segments, among them TRBV6-2 and TRBV6-3, as indistinguishable. For presence/absence analyses, sequencing depth was assumed to be roughly uniform across donors.

The donors gave bone marrow, and they were healthy. PCR used 60 Vbeta primers and 13 Jbeta primers. Sequenced by immunoSEQ multiplex PCR; TCRdb stores in-frame clones only, minus some. The sample consists of 100,000 or so clones, about four fifths of them appearing once. The J gene is TRBJ1-2, the V gene TRBV7-8, with 7 bases identical to TRBD1. Sequencing input: PBMCs. The sequence was collected from a middle-aged man in good health and CMV-seropositive. The CDR3 spells CMGDSVNYGYTF. CDR3 nucleotide sequence: TGTATGGGGGACAGCGTTAACTATGGCTACACCTTC.